This TCR beta chain is drawn from a study of beta chain features in type 1 diabetes. Deletions cut 2 bases from V and 1 base from J, with 11 bases between. The CDR3 spans 14 residues. In germline, CDR1 is SQVTM, CDR2 ANQGSEA. Expressed TCRB transcripts were sequenced, since all the RNA that had been isolated was reverse transcribed. Profiling relied on immunoSEQ multiplex PCR, and the TCRdb table lists in-frame clones only, not all of them. Altogether 400,000 to 600,000 clones are present, roughly 31% being singletons, with the ten largest covering around 0.065%. This clone was detected only a few times. Via the markers CD45RO/CCR7/CD25/CD127/CD95/CD27, stem cell-like memory, regulatory, central memory and naive CD4+ cells were sorted. Sorted populations all exceeded 95% purity.

The J gene is TRBJ1-1, the V gene TRBV29-1; D unclear. This sequence originates from a man younger than 35 in good health. The sample consisted of naive CD4+ T cells from blood. Written as DNA, the CDR3 is TGCAGCGTTGAATCGCTACTGCCGAACACTGAAGCTTTCTTT. Translation: CSVESLLPNTEAFF.